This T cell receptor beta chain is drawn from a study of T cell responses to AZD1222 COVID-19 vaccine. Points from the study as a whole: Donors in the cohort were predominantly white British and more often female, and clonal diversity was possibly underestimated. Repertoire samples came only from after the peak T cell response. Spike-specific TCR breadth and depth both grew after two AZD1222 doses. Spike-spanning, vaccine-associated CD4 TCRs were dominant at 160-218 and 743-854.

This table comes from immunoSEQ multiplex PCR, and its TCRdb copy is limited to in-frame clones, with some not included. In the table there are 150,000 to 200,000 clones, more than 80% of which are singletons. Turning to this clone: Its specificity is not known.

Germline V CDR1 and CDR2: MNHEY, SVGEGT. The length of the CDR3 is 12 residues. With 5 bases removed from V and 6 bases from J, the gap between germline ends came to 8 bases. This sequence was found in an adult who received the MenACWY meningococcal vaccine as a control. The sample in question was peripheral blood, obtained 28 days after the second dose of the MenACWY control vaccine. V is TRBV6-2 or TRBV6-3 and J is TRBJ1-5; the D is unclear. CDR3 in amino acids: CASSRLTQPQHF. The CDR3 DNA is TGTGCCAGCAGTCGATTGACTCAGCCCCAGCATTTT.